The rows below give T cell receptor beta chains drawn from one sample of a study of PD-L1 blockade in urothelial cancer. Some clones are missing from TCRdb's copy, which holds only in-frame ones; the method was immunoSEQ multiplex PCR. The sample lists roughly 45,000 clones, under 90% seen once, with more than 12% in the top ten. Specimen: PBMCs, collected around atezolizumab (anti-PD-L1) treatment. The receptors were sampled from a man aged 55-75 years with urothelial cancer. Each CDR3 is given with its conserved first and last residue. D genes are given only for firm matches. Some rows have no size entry. The others give once, few or many, or a class for an expanded clone.

D	V	J	size	CDR3	DNA
TRBD2	TRBV5-1	TRBJ2-1	.	CASSLTSGSLYNEQFF	TGCGCCAGCAGCCTAACTAGCGGTAGTCTTTACAATGAGCAGTTCTTC
.	TRBV9	TRBJ1-4	.	CASSVEGQGEEKLFF	TGTGCCAGCAGCGTAGAAGGGCAGGGTGAGGAAAAACTGTTTTTT
TRBD1	TRBV6-5	TRBJ1-5	.	CASSMDRGLQPQHF	TGTGCCAGCAGTATGGACAGGGGGCTTCAGCCCCAGCATTTT
TRBD1	TRBV7-2	TRBJ2-3	.	CASSLVGTGGEDTQYF	TGTGCCAGCAGCTTAGTTGGGACAGGGGGTGAAGATACGCAGTATTTT
.	TRBV28	TRBJ1-4	.	CASSSIEKLFF	TGTGCCAGCAGCTCGATAGAGAAACTGTTTTTT
TRBD1	TRBV5-6	TRBJ2-3	.	CASRDRAYGPDTQYF	TGTGCCAGCAGGGACAGGGCGTATGGACCAGATACGCAGTATTTT
.	TRBV6-1	TRBJ2-3	.	CASKREVSTDTQYF	TGTGCCAGCAAGAGGGAGGTGAGCACAGATACGCAGTATTTT
TRBD1	TRBV19	TRBJ2-5	.	CASSMGQGNQETQYF	TGTGCCAGTAGTATGGGACAGGGGAACCAAGAGACCCAGTACTTC
TRBD2	TRBV7-9	TRBJ2-3	.	CASSLSGSRGGSDTQYF	TGTGCCAGCAGCTTATCGGGGTCGCGGGGGGGCTCAGATACGCAGTATTTT
TRBD1	TRBV6-5	TRBJ2-7	.	CASSWGQGQGEQYF	TGTGCCAGCAGTTGGGGACAGGGACAGGGAGAGCAGTACTTC
TRBD1	TRBV19	TRBJ1-6	.	CASMGQANSPLHF	TGTGCCAGTATGGGACAGGCTAATTCACCCCTCCACTTT
TRBD1	TRBV28	TRBJ2-7	.	CASSSPGQGKYEQYF	TGTGCCAGCAGTTCTCCCGGACAGGGGAAATACGAGCAGTACTTC
TRBD2	TRBV10-3	TRBJ2-1	.	CAAGLAGGPLNEQFF	TGTGCCGCCGGGCTAGCGGGGGGGCCACTTAATGAGCAGTTCTTC
.	TRBV30	TRBJ1-3	once	CAWSLPGSGNTIYF	TGTGCCTGGAGTCTCCCAGGCTCTGGAAACACCATATATTTT
.	TRBV5-8	TRBJ1-3	.	CASSLGLKGNTIYF	TGTGCCAGCAGCTTGGGACTCAAGGGAAACACCATATATTTT
TRBD2	TRBV19	TRBJ2-5	once	CASSDSGGEETQYF	TGTGCCAGTAGTGATAGCGGGGGGGAAGAGACCCAGTACTTC
TRBD1	TRBV5-1	TRBJ1-6	once	CASSLGTAKNSPLHF	TGCGCCAGCAGCTTAGGGACAGCAAAGAATTCACCCCTCCACTTT
TRBD2	TRBV4-2	TRBJ2-3	.	CASSQDWIAGGSDLHVTQYF	TGTGCCAGCAGCCAAGATTGGATAGCGGGAGGCTCGGACCTCCACGTTACGCAGTATTTT
TRBD1	TRBV4-2	TRBJ2-6	.	CASSQGDRAGANVLTF	TGTGCCAGCAGCCAAGGGGACAGGGCTGGGGCCAACGTCCTGACTTTC
.	TRBV28	TRBJ1-1	.	CASSSRMNTEAFF	TGTGCCAGCAGTTCCAGGATGAACACTGAAGCTTTCTTT
.	TRBV19	TRBJ2-5	.	CASSDSRGQETQYF	TGTGCCAGTAGTGACTCGAGAGGGCAAGAGACCCAGTACTTC
.	TRBV9	TRBJ1-4	.	CASSARSGQGNEKLFF	TGTGCCAGCAGCGCGAGATCAGGGCAGGGGAATGAAAAACTGTTTTTT
.	TRBV5-6	TRBJ1-3	.	CASSSRGPGNTIYF	TGTGCCAGCAGCTCCAGGGGCCCTGGAAACACCATATATTTT
.	TRBV5-1	TRBJ2-1	.	CASSSGGENEQFF	TGCGCCAGCAGCTCCGGAGGGGAGAATGAGCAGTTCTTC
TRBD1	TRBV5-1	TRBJ2-7	.	CASSLGDSSYEQYF	TGCGCCAGCAGCTTGGGGGACAGCTCCTACGAGCAGTACTTC
.	TRBV30	TRBJ1-2	few	CAWSRDYGYTF	TGTGCCTGGAGCCGGGACTATGGCTACACCTTC
TRBD1	TRBV16	TRBJ2-7	.	CASMSRTGAYEQYF	TGTGCCAGCATGTCCCGGACAGGGGCCTACGAGCAGTACTTC
TRBD1	TRBV5-1	TRBJ2-5	.	CASSKGQGLGETQYF	TGCGCCAGCAGCAAGGGACAGGGGTTGGGGGAGACCCAGTACTTC
.	TRBV28	TRBJ2-5	.	CASSFRAGPQETQYF	TGTGCCAGCAGTTTCCGGGCAGGGCCCCAAGAGACCCAGTACTTC
TRBD1	TRBV2	TRBJ2-7	.	CASRPGQGAFYEQYF	TGTGCCAGCAGGCCCGGACAGGGGGCTTTTTACGAGCAGTACTTC
.	TRBV28	TRBJ2-2	.	CASSLEGAGELFF	TGTGCCAGCAGTTTAGAGGGGGCCGGGGAGCTGTTTTTT
.	TRBV7-2	TRBJ1-2	.	CASSSTLGGDFNYGYTF	TGTGCCAGCAGCTCTACTTTGGGGGGAGATTTTAACTATGGCTACACCTTC
TRBD1	TRBV11-2	TRBJ1-4	.	CASSHSTGIDEKLFF	TGTGCCAGCAGCCACTCGACAGGGATCGATGAAAAACTGTTTTTT
.	TRBV28	TRBJ2-3	.	CASSFPGGRSDTQYF	TGTGCCAGCAGTTTCCCGGGGGGCCGGTCAGATACGCAGTATTTT
.	TRBV2	TRBJ1-4	.	CASSVAGGEEKLFF	TGTGCCAGCAGTGTGGCAGGTGGGGAGGAAAAACTGTTTTTT
.	TRBV6-5	TRBJ1-1	.	CASSYGGANEAFF	TGTGCCAGCAGTTACGGGGGGGCGAATGAAGCTTTCTTT
.	TRBV7-3	TRBJ1-2	.	CASSLLYGYTF	TGTGCCAGCAGCCTCCTCTATGGCTACACCTTC
TRBD2	TRBV27	TRBJ2-7	.	CASAGGLSYEQYF	TGTGCCAGCGCGGGAGGCCTCTCCTACGAGCAGTACTTC
TRBD1	TRBV2	TRBJ1-1	.	CASSRDRAGTEAFF	TGTGCCAGCAGCCGGGACAGGGCCGGGACTGAAGCTTTCTTT
.	TRBV11-3	TRBJ1-3	.	CASSPGWGNTIYF	TGTGCCAGCAGCCCCGGTTGGGGAAACACCATATATTTT
.	TRBV25-1	TRBJ1-2	few	CASSEGGGGYTF	TGTGCCAGCAGTGAAGGGGGCGGCGGCTACACCTTC